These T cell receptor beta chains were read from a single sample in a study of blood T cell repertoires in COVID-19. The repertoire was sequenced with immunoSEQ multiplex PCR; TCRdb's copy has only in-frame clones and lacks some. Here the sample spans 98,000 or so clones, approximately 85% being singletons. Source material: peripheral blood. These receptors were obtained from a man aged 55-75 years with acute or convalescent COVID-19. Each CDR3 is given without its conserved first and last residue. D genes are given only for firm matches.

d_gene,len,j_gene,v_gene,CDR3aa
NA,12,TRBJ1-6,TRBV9,ASSSQVQDSPLH
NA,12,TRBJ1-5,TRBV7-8,ASSLDRRPEPQH
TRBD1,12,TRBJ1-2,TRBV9,ASSVGGQSYGYT
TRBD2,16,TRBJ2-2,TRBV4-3,ASSQATLTSGRTGELF
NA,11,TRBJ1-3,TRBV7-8,ASSPGLGNAIY
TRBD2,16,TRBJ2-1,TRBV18,ASSRVYVGLAGELEQF
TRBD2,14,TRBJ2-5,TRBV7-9,ASSLAPRTSGETQY
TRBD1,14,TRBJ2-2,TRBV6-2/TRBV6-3,ASSYSQGALVGELF
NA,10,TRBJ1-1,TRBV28,ASRAENTEAF
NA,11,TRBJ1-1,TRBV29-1,SAYRDTNTEAF
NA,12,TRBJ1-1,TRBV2,ASSEARYNTEAF
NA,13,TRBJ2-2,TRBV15,ATSTWELGTGELF
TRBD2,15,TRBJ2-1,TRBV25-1,ASSETKREGLFNEQF
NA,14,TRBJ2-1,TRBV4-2,ASSQPARKGVNEQF
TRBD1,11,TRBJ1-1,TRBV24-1,ATSDLGQGEAF
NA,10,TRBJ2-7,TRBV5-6,ASSLQIYEQY
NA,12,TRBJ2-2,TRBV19,ASIEGQYTGELF
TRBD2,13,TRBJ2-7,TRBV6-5,ASRPTSGASYEQY
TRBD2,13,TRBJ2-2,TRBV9,ASSRTSGSPGELF
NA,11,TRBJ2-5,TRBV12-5,ASGLRGGETQY
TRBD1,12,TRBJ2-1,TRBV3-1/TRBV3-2,ASSPRDRGNEQF
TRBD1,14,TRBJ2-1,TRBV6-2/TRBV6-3,ASSPGTGISYNEQF
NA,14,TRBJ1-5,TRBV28,ASSLPGTGTNQPQH
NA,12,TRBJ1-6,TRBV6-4,ASSVSGGQSPLH
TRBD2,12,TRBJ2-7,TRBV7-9,ASSLSGRAGEQY
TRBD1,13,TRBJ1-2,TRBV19,ASSNGDRASYGYT
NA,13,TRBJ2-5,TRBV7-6,ASSLAGAGVETQY
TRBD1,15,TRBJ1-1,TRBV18,ASSLTGGGGMNTEAF
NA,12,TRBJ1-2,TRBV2,ASSIQQKNYGYT
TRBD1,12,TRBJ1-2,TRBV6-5,ASSQTGEWNGYT
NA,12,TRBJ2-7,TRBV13,ASSRGISSYEQY
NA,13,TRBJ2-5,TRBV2,ASSEDGVKGETQY
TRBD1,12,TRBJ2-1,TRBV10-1,ASSRQGGDNEQF
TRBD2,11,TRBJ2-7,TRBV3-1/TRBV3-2,ASSQLADYEQY
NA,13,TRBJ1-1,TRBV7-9,ASTHGRYLNTEAF
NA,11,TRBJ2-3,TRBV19,ASVNTGYGTQY
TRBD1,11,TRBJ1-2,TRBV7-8,ASSPRDRDGYT